These 30 T cell receptor beta chains were all obtained from the same sample, sequenced in a study of vaccination and CD4 T cells after COVID-19. Treatment defined: approximately nine-day PBMC culture with coronavirus spike peptide pools or control peptides (ViraFEST assay). Sequencing of DNA taken from cultured CD4+ T cells relied on the Oncomine TCR Beta short-read assay. TCRdb reprocessed the PCR reads with MiXCR, giving one entry per CDR3 protein. The profile shows roughly 15,000 distinct CDR3 sequences, roughly 60% of them singletons. For these TCRs, the target antigens are not known. Sequencing was performed on CD4+ T cells from blood, cultured in vitro. Receptors originate from a human donor who had recovered from COVID-19.

CDR3 in DNA: TGTGCCAGCAGCTTAGTAGAGGGGTATAATTCACCCCTCCACTTT. Its translation is CASSLVEGYNSPLHF. The chain carries TRBV7-2 and TRBJ1-6; D perhaps matches TRBD1 (5 bases). Trimming took 1 base from V and 4 from J, leaving 8 bases between them. Germline CDR1 is SGHTA and CDR2 is FQGNSA. This CDR3 contains 15 residues.

V usage is TRBV7-2 and J usage is TRBJ2-7; TRBD1 matches 7 bases. This CDR3 has 14 residues. Germline V lookup: CDR1 SGHTA, CDR2 FQGNSA. Germline trimming cut 5 bases from V and 2 bases from J; bases unmatched to any gene: 6. CDR3 sequence: CASSENRGTYEQYF. As DNA, the CDR3 is TGTGCCAGCAGCGAGAACAGGGGAACCTACGAGCAGTACTTC.

V gene TRBV29-1 combines with J gene TRBJ2-1, with no clear D. Germline V gives CDR1 SQVTM, CDR2 ANQGSEA. This CDR3 comprises 13 residues. Between the trimmed V and J ends, which lost 4 bases and 4 bases, there was a span of 11 bases. The CDR3: CSVVPNTYNEQFF. The CDR3 nucleotides read TGCAGCGTTGTACCTAATACATACAATGAGCAGTTCTTC.

This clonotype was detected only once. A junction end diverges from the germline sequence, so it may reflect a read error. The genes are TRBV20-1 and TRBJ2-3, with TRBD2 identical over 7 bases. The V gene's germline CDR1 is DFQATT and CDR2 SNEGSKA (reference sequence). This CDR3 is built from 16 residues. DNA of the CDR3: TGCAGTGCTAGAGGGTCCCTCGCGGGAGCTACAGAAACGCAGTATTTT. It translates to CSARGSLAGATETQYF.

The rearrangement joins TRBV6-1 to TRBJ2-7; 10 bases map to TRBD1. The CDR3 spans 14 residues. Germline CDR1 and CDR2: MNHNS and SASEGT. V lost 7 bases and J lost 5; bases outside the gene matches: 8. The CDR3 region has the DNA TGTGCCAGCACCCAGACAGGGGGCCGCAACGAGCAGTACTTC. Protein sequence: CASTQTGGRNEQYF.

J is TRBJ2-2 and V is TRBV7-3, with TRBD1 matching 7 bases. The CDR3 is made up of 13 amino acids. The germline V gene encodes CDR1 SGHTA and CDR2 FQGTGA. Trimming cost V 4 bases and J 6 bases; bases outside gene matches: 2. The CDR3 loop is CASSSTGAGELFF. CDR3 nucleotides: TGTGCCAGCAGCTCCACAGGGGCCGGGGAGCTGTTTTTT.

This rearrangement joins TRBV6-1 to TRBJ2-7; TRBD2 matches 7 bases. V was clipped by 3 bases and J by 0 bases; unmatched bases: 5. This CDR3 has 15 residues. Germline-derived CDR1 and CDR2 are MNHNS and SASEGT. CDR3 in DNA: TGTGCCAGCAGTGAGATGGCGGGAGACTCCTACGAGCAGTACTTC. It is translated as CASSEMAGDSYEQYF.

CDR3 sequence reads: CSAPPGSGDTQYF. Here the CDR3 DNA reads TGCAGTGCCCCCCCCGGTTCAGGAGATACGCAGTATTTT. The chain combines TRBV20-1 with TRBJ2-3; no reliable D call. This CDR3 region has 13 residues. Germline CDR1 DFQATT, CDR2 SNEGSKA (reference sequence). V lost 6 bases and J 5 bases, leaving 15 bases between the germline ends.

This sequence joins TRBV6-5 and TRBJ2-7; TRBD2 might be the D (6 bases). CDR3 length: 16 amino acids. V dropped 4 bases and J dropped 0 bases, with 16 bases sitting between them. Germline assignment: CDR1 MNHEY and CDR2 SVGAGI. The DNA for the CDR3 is TGTGCCAGCAGTTCAGCATCAAGGCGGGACTCCTACGAGCAGTACTTC. Translating gives CASSSASRRDSYEQYF.

The CDR3 DNA reads TGCAGTGCTAGTCGTTCTAGCGGGATAGAAGAGACCCAGTACTTC. Its translation: CSASRSSGIEETQYF. V usage is TRBV20-1 and J usage is TRBJ2-5; 9 bases match TRBD2. The germline V gene has CDR1 DFQATT and CDR2 SNEGSKA (reference sequence). This CDR3 is 15 amino acids long. V dropped 3 bases and J dropped 3; count of bases not matched to a gene: 8.

By its share, this clonotype is medium-sized. This chain joins TRBV20-1 and TRBJ2-1; the match to TRBD2 covers 12 bases. CDR1 is DFQATT and CDR2 is SNEGSKA in the germline V gene (reference sequence). V dropped 5 bases and J dropped 0; count of bases not matched to a gene: 20. CDR3 length: 21 residues. For the CDR3, the DNA is TGCAGTGCTCAAAGGTCTGGGGGGCTAGCGGGAGGGGTCAGCTCCTACAATGAGCAGTTCTTC. Amino acid sequence: CSAQRSGGLAGGVSSYNEQFF.

The chain couples TRBV18 to TRBJ2-4; a possible D gene is TRBD1 (5 bases). Trimming removed 0 bases at V and 8 bases at J, with 11 bases between. Per germline, CDR1 KGHSH and CDR2 LQKENI. The CDR3 is 14 residues long. In nucleotides, the CDR3 is TGTGCCAGCTCACCACCGGCAGGGATCTACATTCAGTACTTC. It is translated as CASSPPAGIYIQYF.

This clonotype appeared a few times. J is TRBJ1-2 and V is TRBV7-2, with D perhaps matching TRBD1 (6 bases). Deletions cut 5 bases from V and 4 bases from J, with 26 bases between. Per germline, CDR1 SGHTA and CDR2 FQGNSA. CDR3 length equals 18 residues. The CDR3 spells CASSLTLSGGAQGYGYTF. The CDR3 nucleotides are TGTGCCAGCAGCCTTACGCTTTCCGGGGGGGCGCAGGGCTATGGCTACACCTTC.

The J gene is TRBJ1-5, the V gene TRBV12-3 or TRBV12-4; unclear D gene. Trimming took off 6 bases at V and 3 bases at J, with 6 bases between the two ends. The CDR3 has 12 amino acids. In DNA form, the CDR3 reads TGTGCCAGCAGATCTAACAATCAGCCCCAGCATTTT. It codes for CASRSNNQPQHF.

V and J are TRBV27 and TRBJ2-5; 14 bases are a match to TRBD2. This CDR3 region has 17 residues. The V gene's germline CDR1 is MNHEY and CDR2 SMNVEV (reference sequence). V lost 5 bases and J lost 5; bases outside the gene matches: 10. The DNA of the CDR3 is TGTGCCAGCAGTGCGAGACTAGCGGGAGGGCCCGGGGAGACCCAGTACTTC. This sequence encodes CASSARLAGGPGETQYF.

The chain recombines TRBV6-1 with TRBJ2-7, with D maybe TRBD2 (5 bases). CDR3 length equals 14 residues. Germline V gives CDR1 MNHNS, CDR2 SASEGT. V lost 2 bases and J lost 2, with 10 bases in between. CDR3 sequence reads: CASSERSGAYEQYF. The CDR3 DNA sequence: TGTGCCAGCAGTGAAAGGAGCGGAGCCTACGAGCAGTACTTC.

The chain carries TRBV20-1 and TRBJ2-2, with 9 bases that match TRBD2. Trimming removed 0 bases from V and 3 bases from J; junction bases left unmatched: 8. CDR3 length: 17 amino acids. The germline gives CDR1 DFQATT, CDR2 SNEGSKA (reference sequence). The CDR3 nucleotides read TGCAGTGCTAGAGACCCCGGGACTAGCAGCTACACCGGGGAGCTGTTTTTT. Amino acid sequence: CSARDPGTSSYTGELFF.

This clonotype showed up just a few times. The chain joins TRBV7-6 to TRBJ2-2; 8 positions agree with TRBD2. The CDR3 spans 15 residues. The V gene end was trimmed by 5 bases and the J gene end by 7 bases; junction bases not matched to a gene: 9. The germline V gene has CDR1 SGHVS and CDR2 FNYEAQ. CDR3 in DNA: TGTGCCAGCAGCCCCCAAGCGGGAGCCTACGGGGAGCTGTTTTTT. The encoded protein is CASSPQAGAYGELFF.

The V and J genes are TRBV20-1 and TRBJ1-5, with 10 bases lining up with TRBD1. With V trimmed by 5 bases and J by 6 bases, 7 bases remained unmatched. CDR1 is DFQATT, CDR2 SNEGSKA, per germline (reference sequence). The CDR3 runs 14 residues. The DNA for the CDR3 is TGCAGTGCTGAGGACAGGGGGTTTGGTCAGCCCCAGCATTTT. Protein sequence: CSAEDRGFGQPQHF.

This clonotype has a handful of counts. The V gene is TRBV7-8, the J gene TRBJ2-5; D possibly corresponds to TRBD2 (7 bases). CDR3 length: 16 amino acids. Germline V lookup: CDR1 SGHVS, CDR2 FQNEAQ. V dropped 1 base and J dropped 5 bases, with 17 bases sitting between them. As DNA, the CDR3 is TGTGCCAGCAGCTTAGAAGGGGGGGCGCGATTGGAGACCCAGTACTTC. This encodes CASSLEGGARLETQYF.

The chain carries TRBV6-2 or TRBV6-3 and TRBJ2-2; tentative D call: TRBD1 (5 bases). This CDR3 is built from 14 residues. Germline V gene sequence: CDR1 MNHEY, CDR2 SVGEGT. Trimming took off 5 bases at V and 13 bases at J, with 20 bases between the two ends. In DNA form, the CDR3 reads TGTGCCAGCAGTCGTAACAGGTTAGCCCCGGTGCTGTTTTTT. Translation: CASSRNRLAPVLFF.

Only one count was recorded for this clonotype. This chain links TRBV7-9 with TRBJ2-3, with TRBD1 as a possible D gene (5 bases). Trimming took off 1 base at V and 2 bases at J, with 7 bases between the two ends. Germline V gives CDR1 SEHNR, CDR2 FQNEAQ (reference sequence). The CDR3 is 14 residues long. Here the CDR3 reads CASSLGRVTDTQYF. The DNA for the CDR3 is TGTGCCAGCAGCTTAGGCAGGGTCACAGATACGCAGTATTTT.

The chain is built from TRBV20-1 and TRBJ1-2, with 7 bases aligning to TRBD1. There are 12 residues in the CDR3. Per germline, CDR1 DFQATT and CDR2 SNEGSKA (reference sequence). The J segment lost 5 bases and the V segment lost 7 bases, leaving 7 bases of the junction unmatched. CDR3 protein: CSGSGDRYGYTF. The CDR3, as DNA: TGCAGTGGGTCAGGGGACAGATATGGCTACACCTTC.

There are a few counts of this clonotype. V is TRBV10-3 and J is TRBJ1-1; D call uncertain. V dropped 4 bases and J dropped 0 bases, with 6 bases sitting between them. The CDR3 has 13 amino acids. CDR1 and CDR2 (germline): ENHRY, SYGVKD. CDR3 DNA sequence: TGTGCCATCAGTGGGCACCTGAACACTGAAGCTTTCTTT. It codes for CAISGHLNTEAFF.

This clonotype showed up just a few times. This chain uses TRBV7-9 with TRBJ2-4; D may be TRBD2 (6 bases). V was trimmed by 5 bases and J by 3 bases, leaving 17 bases between them. This CDR3 is 16 amino acids long. The V gene's germline CDR1 is SEHNR and CDR2 FQNEAQ (reference sequence). CDR3 sequence reads: CASSLGTPRIKNIQYF. DNA of the CDR3: TGTGCCAGCAGCCTCGGGACTCCGCGTATCAAAAACATTCAGTACTTC.

The chain uses TRBV7-9 and TRBJ1-3, with unresolved D. Trimming stripped 0 bases from V and 4 bases from J, with 1 base between. The CDR3 runs to 12 residues. Germline CDR1 SEHNR, CDR2 FQNEAQ (reference sequence). CDR3: CASSLAGNTIYF. For the CDR3, the DNA is TGTGCCAGCAGCTTAGCGGGAAACACCATATATTTT.

The V gene is TRBV2, the J gene TRBJ2-1, with a possible D match to TRBD2 (5 bases). With 4 bases removed from V and 8 bases from J, the gap between germline ends came to 18 bases. Germline V gives CDR1 SNHLY, CDR2 FYNNEI. The CDR3 sequence is 15 residues long. The CDR3 sequence is CASSGRLLAGDEQFF. The CDR3 DNA follows: TGTGCCAGCAGTGGCCGACTTTTAGCCGGGGATGAGCAGTTCTTC.

The genes are TRBV10-3 and TRBJ1-2; D possibly corresponds to TRBD1 (5 bases). Trimming removed 6 bases from V and 5 bases from J, with 16 bases in between. CDR3 length: 14 residues. Germline CDR1 and CDR2: ENHRY and SYGVKD. The CDR3 reads CAISETGTDYGYTF. CDR3 nucleotides: TGTGCCATCAGCGAAACCGGGACGGATTATGGCTACACCTTC.

The V and J genes are TRBV6-1 and TRBJ2-7; 13 positions agree with TRBD2. The length of the CDR3 is 18 residues. Germline loops: CDR1 MNHNS, CDR2 SASEGT. V lost 1 base to trimming and J lost 4 bases; unmatched junction nucleotides: 10. The CDR3 is CASSEGGWTSGRGYEQYF. For the CDR3, the DNA is TGTGCCAGCAGTGAAGGAGGGTGGACTAGCGGGAGAGGGTACGAGCAGTACTTC.

The rearrangement uses TRBV7-2 and TRBJ2-5; TRBD2 aligns across 9 bases. Germline CDR1 is SGHTA and CDR2 is FQGNSA. The CDR3 contains 15 residues. The J segment lost 5 bases and the V segment lost 7 bases, leaving 11 bases of the junction unmatched. The CDR3 sequence is CASTNSGGRGETQYF. CDR3 coding DNA: TGTGCCAGCACCAATTCCGGCGGGAGGGGGGAGACCCAGTACTTC.